The clone carrying this T cell receptor beta chain was counted at least ten times. Its specificity is unknown. The read comes to an end 3 residues before the CDR3 does, leaving the germline J gene to fill in the end. Sequenced by immunoSEQ multiplex PCR; TCRdb stores in-frame clones only, minus some. There are over 15,000 clones in the sample, none observed a single time. The data were taken from a study of T cell clonality in common variable immunodeficiency. Study observations and caveats: Shared TCRbeta clones were fewer between CVID subjects than controls. Common variable immunodeficiency TCR beta sequences reportedly had fewer deletions and N-nucleotide insertions.

The CVID group had roughly 15 females and some 31 males, mean age roughly 40. Replacement immunoglobulin had been given to every CVID subject for at least one year. CVID subjects were neither ill nor on immunomodulatory or immunosuppressive medication at sampling. The CDR3 consists of 14 residues. V dropped 2 bases and J dropped 5; count of bases not matched to a gene: 7. Germline V gives CDR1 SQVTM, CDR2 ANQGSEA. The sequenced sample was peripheral blood mononuclear cells. The chain is built from TRBV29-1 and TRBJ1-1; TRBD1 agrees at 8 bases. The sequence came from a human donor with common variable immunodeficiency. The CDR3 sequence is CSVETRTGRTEAFF. The sequenced part of the CDR3 DNA is TGCAGCGTTGAAACCCGGACAGGGCGGACTGAA.